This TCR beta chain was profiled in a study of cytomegalovirus exposure and HLA in healthy donors. V lost 3 bases, J lost 2 bases, and 14 bases lay in between. This CDR3 is 16 amino acids long. Germline lookup yields CDR1 KGHSH and CDR2 LQKENI. PCR amplification relied on 60 Vbeta primers (plus 13 Jbeta primers). Sequencing used immunoSEQ multiplex PCR; TCRdb keeps in-frame clones, though not all of them. The table lists about 140,000 clones, 75% to 85% of them singletons. The sequenced sample consisted of PBMCs. The chain joins TRBV18 to TRBJ2-1; D is ambiguous. The TCR sequence derives from a female donor in good health and CMV-seronegative. The CDR3 nucleotides read TGTGCCAGCTCACCCACTAATGAATATACCTACAATGAGCAGTTCTTC. It codes for CASSPTNEYTYNEQFF.